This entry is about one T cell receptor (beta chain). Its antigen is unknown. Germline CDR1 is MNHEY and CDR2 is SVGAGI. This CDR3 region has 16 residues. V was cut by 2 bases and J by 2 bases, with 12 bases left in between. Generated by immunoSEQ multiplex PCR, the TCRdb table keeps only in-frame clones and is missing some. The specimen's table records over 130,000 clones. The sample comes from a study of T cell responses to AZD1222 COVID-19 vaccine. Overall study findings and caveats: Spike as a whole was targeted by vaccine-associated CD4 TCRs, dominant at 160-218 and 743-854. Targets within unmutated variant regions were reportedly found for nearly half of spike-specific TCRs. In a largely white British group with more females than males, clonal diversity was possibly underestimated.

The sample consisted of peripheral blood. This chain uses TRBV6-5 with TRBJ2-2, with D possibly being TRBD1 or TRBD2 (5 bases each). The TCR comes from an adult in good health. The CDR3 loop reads CASSYEGPVNTGELFF. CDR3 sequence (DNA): TGTGCCAGCAGTTACGAGGGACCCGTAAACACCGGGGAGCTGTTTTTT.